The source of this T cell receptor (beta chain) is a study of blood T cell repertoires in COVID-19. In the source study's methods: Estimates of nucleated cell counts were drawn from the amplification of reference gene primers. Sequenced by immunoSEQ multiplex PCR; TCRdb stores in-frame clones only, minus some. That table is the source of V, J and clone size, and D and trimming were worked out from the DNA. The sample shows around 360,000 clones, around 87% of them seen only once. The Seattle patients joined while their infection was active and were tracked longitudinally afterward. Trimming cost V 5 bases and J 2 bases; bases outside gene matches: 5. CDR1 is SQVTM, CDR2 ANQGSEA, per germline. CDR3 length: 13 residues.

This sequence joins TRBV29-1 and TRBJ2-7; 8 bases map to TRBD1. The receptor's source is a young woman with COVID-19, enrolled during active disease. The material sequenced was peripheral blood. The CDR3 DNA is TGCAGCGTTCGACAGGGGAGCCCCTACGAGCAGTACTTC. It yields the protein CSVRQGSPYEQYF.